The 22 T cell receptor beta chains reported below all come from one sample, sequenced in a study of shared clonotypes between healthy human individuals. Sequencing was performed with immunoSEQ multiplex PCR; in TCRdb, only in-frame clones are kept and a portion is missing. Here the sample spans about 2.3 million clones, over 90% being singletons. The sequencing input was naive CD4+ T cells from PBMCs. Sample subset: CD45RA+ positively selected. These receptors were obtained from a young man in good health. Some clones in this sample may be carry-over from other donors' samples.

The chain recombines TRBV9 with TRBJ2-3, with 9 nucleotides matching TRBD2. With 0 bases clipped from V and 0 bases from J, the junction kept 11 bases outside the gene matches. The CDR3 sequence is 19 residues long. Germline lookup yields CDR1 SGDLS and CDR2 YYNGEE. The CDR3 is CASSVVSFGLAGSTDTQYF. DNA for the CDR3: TGTGCCAGCAGCGTAGTAAGTTTTGGGCTAGCGGGAAGCACAGATACGCAGTATTTT.

With regard to this clone: The same CDR3 arises from other DNA sequences in this sample as well. The V call is TRBV29-1, the J call TRBJ1-1; D is ambiguous. The germline V and J ends were trimmed by 4 bases and 1 base, with 10 bases remaining between them. This CDR3 region has 13 residues. Germline lookup yields CDR1 SQVTM and CDR2 ANQGSEA. CDR3 DNA: TGCAGCGTTGTAGGAAGACAGAACACTGAAGCTTTCTTT. It is translated as CSVVGRQNTEAFF.

The chain combines TRBV19 with TRBJ1-2, with D uncertain. This CDR3 is built from 12 residues. Looked up from germline, CDR1 is LNHDA and CDR2 is SQIVND (reference sequence). Trimming stripped 5 bases from V and 4 bases from J, with 8 bases between. CDR3 sequence reads: CASSEYSYGYTF. CDR3 in DNA: TGTGCCAGTAGTGAGTACAGCTATGGCTACACCTTC.

The gene calls are TRBV7-9 and TRBJ2-1, with D uncertain. This CDR3 is 14 amino acids long. Germline V gene sequence: CDR1 SEHNR, CDR2 FQNEAQ (reference sequence). Trimming took 3 bases from V and 3 from J, leaving 9 bases between them. This chain's CDR3 is CASSFTGFYNEQFF. In DNA form, the CDR3 reads TGTGCCAGCAGCTTCACCGGGTTCTACAATGAGCAGTTCTTC.

The V gene is TRBV18, the J gene TRBJ1-4; 9 nucleotides line up with TRBD1. Germline trimming cut 6 bases from V and 8 bases from J; bases unmatched to any gene: 10. The CDR3 runs to 15 residues. Germline CDR1 is KGHSH and CDR2 is LQKENI. The CDR3 is CASSRGQGITEKLFF. In nucleotides, the CDR3 is TGTGCCAGCTCGCGAGGACAGGGGATTACCGAAAAACTGTTTTTT.

This chain connects TRBV7-9 to TRBJ2-5, with 7 bases aligning to TRBD2. CDR1 is SEHNR, CDR2 FQNEAQ, per germline (reference sequence). There are 15 residues in the CDR3. V shed 5 bases and J 4 bases; nucleotides not matched to a gene: 10. DNA of the CDR3: TGTGCCAGCAGCGCCCGGGACTACCCCTCAGAGACCCAGTACTTC. This translates into CASSARDYPSETQYF.

This clone was recorded a few times. This chain connects TRBV27 to TRBJ1-1; 7 bases agree with TRBD1. This CDR3 is 15 amino acids long. Trimming removed 6 bases from V and 0 bases from J; junction bases left unmatched: 7. CDR1 MNHEY and CDR2 SMNVEV come from the germline V gene (reference sequence). The CDR3: CASRLGTAMNTEAFF. The CDR3 DNA reads as TGTGCCAGCAGGCTGGGGACAGCGATGAACACTGAAGCTTTCTTT.

This chain links TRBV7-9 with TRBJ2-5, with D tentatively TRBD1 or TRBD2 (5 bases each). Trimming left V 5 bases short and J 5 bases short, with 18 bases between. There are 15 residues in the CDR3. CDR1 is SEHNR, CDR2 FQNEAQ, per germline (reference sequence). The CDR3 DNA is TGTGCCAGCAGCACACGATCGGGGCCCGAGGAGACCCAGTACTTC. Translating gives CASSTRSGPEETQYF.

The chain recombines TRBV5-1 with TRBJ1-3, with D uncertain. Trimming pared 0 bases from V and 4 bases from J, leaving 11 bases between. Germline V gives CDR1 SGHRS, CDR2 YFSETQ. This CDR3 is built from 15 residues. CDR3 bases: TGCGCCAGCAGCTTGGGAGGCCCACTAGGAAACACCATATATTTT. This encodes CASSLGGPLGNTIYF.

The chain uses TRBV19 and TRBJ2-2; 9 nucleotides match TRBD1. The junction had 11 bases not matched to a gene; V was cut back by 7 bases and J by 5 bases. Per the germline V gene, CDR1 is LNHDA and CDR2 is SQIVND (reference sequence). CDR3 length equals 16 residues. The CDR3 sequence: CASTAKTGGGTGELFF. CDR3 nucleotide sequence: TGTGCCAGTACCGCGAAAACAGGGGGCGGAACCGGGGAGCTGTTTTTT.

With regard to this clone: The same CDR3 arises from other DNA sequences in this sample as well. V and J are TRBV7-2 and TRBJ2-7; D tentatively reads TRBD1 or TRBD2 (5 bases each). V lost 4 bases and J 0 bases, leaving 10 bases between the germline ends. Germline V gene sequence: CDR1 SGHTA, CDR2 FQGNSA. This CDR3 has 14 amino acids. For the CDR3, the DNA is TGTGCCAGCAGCTCGGGACCGGACTCCTACGAGCAGTACTTC. It translates to CASSSGPDSYEQYF.

The V gene is TRBV6-4, the J gene TRBJ2-2; D is perhaps TRBD1 (5 bases). The CDR3 is 16 residues long. Trimming removed 6 bases from V and 0 bases from J, with 14 bases in between. Germline loops: CDR1 MRHNA, CDR2 SNTAGT. Here the CDR3 reads CASSKQGPPNTGELFF. The DNA of the CDR3 is TGTGCCAGCAGCAAGCAGGGCCCCCCGAACACCGGGGAGCTGTTTTTT.

V and J are TRBV19 and TRBJ1-4; possible D gene TRBD1, 6 bases. This CDR3 is built from 15 residues. V shed 6 bases and J shed 5 bases, with 16 bases lying between them. Germline loops: CDR1 LNHDA, CDR2 SQIVND (reference sequence). This CDR3 reads CASRPGAAGNEKLFF. The CDR3 DNA sequence: TGTGCCAGTAGGCCGGGGGCTGCGGGAAATGAAAAACTGTTTTTT.

V is TRBV30 and J is TRBJ2-1, with TRBD1 identical over 10 bases. V lost 4 bases, J lost 6 bases, and 3 bases stayed unmatched. The germline V gene has CDR1 GTSNPN and CDR2 SVGIG (reference sequence). The CDR3 covers 13 residues. CDR3 residues: CAWKGQGINEQFF. The CDR3 DNA follows: TGTGCCTGGAAGGGACAGGGGATCAATGAGCAGTTCTTC.

The genes are TRBV4-1 and TRBJ2-2; a possible D gene is TRBD2 (6 bases). In germline, CDR1 is MGHRA, CDR2 YSYEKL. There are 15 residues in the CDR3. Trimming pared 0 bases from V and 5 bases from J, leaving 10 bases between. CDR3 in DNA: TGCGCCAGCAGCCAAGAACGGAGGGGAACCGGGGAGCTGTTTTTT. Its protein is CASSQERRGTGELFF.

This clone was seen only a few times. This chain links TRBV6-5 with TRBJ1-1, with 12 bases that match TRBD1. The germline gives CDR1 MNHEY, CDR2 SVGAGI. The CDR3 totals 13 residues. V shed 6 bases and J 14 bases; nucleotides not matched to a gene: 10. The CDR3 region has the DNA TGTGCCAGCAGACAGGGACAGGGGGCGCGGGACTTCTTT. It yields the protein CASRQGQGARDFF.

The chain joins TRBV2 to TRBJ1-1; 7 positions agree with TRBD1. CDR3 length: 14 residues. Per the germline V gene, CDR1 is SNHLY and CDR2 is FYNNEI. Unmatched junction bases numbered 5, after V lost 6 bases and J lost 1 base. The CDR3 bases are TGTGCCAGCAGGGCGGGACAGCAGAACACTGAAGCTTTCTTT. It translates to CASRAGQQNTEAFF. Complete variable domain (other parts from reference TRBV2 and TRBJ1-1): EPEVTQTPSHQVTQMGQEVILRCVPISNHLYFYWYRQILGQKVEFLVSFYNNEISEKSEIFDDQFSVERPDGSNFTLKIRSTKLEDSAMYFCASRAGQQNTEAFFGQGTRLTVV.

The chain combines TRBV7-3 with TRBJ2-1, with D possibly matching TRBD2 (5 bases). This CDR3 comprises 15 residues. Trimming left V 2 bases short and J 7 bases short, with 15 bases between. In germline, CDR1 is SGHTA, CDR2 FQGTGA. The CDR3 DNA reads TGTGCCAGCAGCTTACGCGGGCGCCCATATAATGAGCAGTTCTTC. Translation gives CASSLRGRPYNEQFF.

The chain uses TRBV30 and TRBJ2-1; TRBD2 matches 8 bases. With 2 bases clipped from V and 7 bases from J, the junction kept 7 bases outside the gene matches. The CDR3 loop spans 14 amino acids. Per germline, CDR1 GTSNPN and CDR2 SVGIG (reference sequence). As DNA, the CDR3 is TGTGCCTGGAGTCACGGGACTAGTAAAAATGAGCAGTTCTTC. Protein sequence: CAWSHGTSKNEQFF. The full variable domain, completed using reference TRBV30 and TRBJ2-1, is SQTIHQWPATLVQPVGSPLSLECTVEGTSNPNLYWYRQAAGRGLQLLFYSVGIGQISSEVPQNLSASRPQDRQFILSSKKLLLSDSGFYLCAWSHGTSKNEQFFGPGTRLTVL.

The rearrangement uses TRBV7-2 and TRBJ2-7; TRBD1 matches 8 bases. V dropped 1 base and J dropped 7; count of bases not matched to a gene: 9. Germline lookup yields CDR1 SGHTA and CDR2 FQGNSA. CDR3 length: 15 residues. The CDR3 bases are TGTGCCAGCAGCTTAGACCCAGGGGGCTTGGGTGAGCAGTACTTC. Translation: CASSLDPGGLGEQYF.

This chain connects TRBV6-6 to TRBJ1-5; D gene ambiguous. The CDR3 extends over 13 amino acids. CDR1 is MNHNY and CDR2 is SVGAGI in the germline V gene (reference sequence). V was pared by 7 bases and J by 6 bases, with 13 bases between. The CDR3 region has the DNA TGTGCCAGCACCTACGGCGAAAGTCAGCCCCAGCATTTT. This translates into CASTYGESQPQHF.

The chain employs TRBV10-3 and TRBJ2-7; D remains ambiguous. The CDR3 consists of 13 residues. Germline V gene lookup returns CDR1 ENHRY and CDR2 SYGVKD. V was shortened by 10 bases and J by 1 base, with 14 bases between the two germline ends. Here the CDR3 DNA reads TGTGCCACCGCCCTGGACCCATCCTACGAGCAGTACTTC. Amino acid sequence: CATALDPSYEQYF.